This TCR beta chain stems from a study of T cell responses to AZD1222 COVID-19 vaccine. Study-level points and caveats: Following two doses of AZD1222, Spike-specific TCR breadth and depth rose. Baseline serology detected seropositivity in only 5 to 7 AZD1222 recipients. Mapped onto spike, vaccine-associated CD4 TCRs spanned it and were dominant at 160-218 and 743-854.

V dropped 0 bases and J dropped 6 bases, with 5 bases sitting between them. This CDR3 region has 13 residues. Germline CDR1 and CDR2: SGHDN and FVKESK. Repertoires were generated with immunoSEQ multiplex PCR, while TCRdb's copy carries only in-frame clones and drops some. Among about 200,000 clones listed, approximately 90% were seen once. This clone was picked up one time. The antigen is undetermined. The sample was peripheral blood, taken 28 days after the second dose of the MenACWY control vaccine. This sequence was found in an adult who received the MenACWY meningococcal vaccine as a control. V is TRBV14 and J is TRBJ2-2; no reliable D call. The CDR3 DNA sequence: TGTGCCAGCAGCCAAGAGTTGGCCGGGGAGCTGTTTTTT. This sequence encodes CASSQELAGELFF.